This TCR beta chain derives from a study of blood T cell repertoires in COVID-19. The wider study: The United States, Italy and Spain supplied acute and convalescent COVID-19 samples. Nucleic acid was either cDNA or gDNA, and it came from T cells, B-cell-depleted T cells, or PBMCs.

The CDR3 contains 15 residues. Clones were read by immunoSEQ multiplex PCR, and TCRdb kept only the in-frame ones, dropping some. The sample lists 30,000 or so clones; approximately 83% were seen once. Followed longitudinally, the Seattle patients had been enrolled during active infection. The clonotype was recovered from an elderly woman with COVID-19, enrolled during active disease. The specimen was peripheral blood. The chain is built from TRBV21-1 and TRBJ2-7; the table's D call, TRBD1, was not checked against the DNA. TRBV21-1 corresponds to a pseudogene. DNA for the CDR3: TGTGCCAGCAGCAAAAGTAGAGGGGGTTCCTACGAGCAGTACTTC. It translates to CASSKSRGGSYEQYF.